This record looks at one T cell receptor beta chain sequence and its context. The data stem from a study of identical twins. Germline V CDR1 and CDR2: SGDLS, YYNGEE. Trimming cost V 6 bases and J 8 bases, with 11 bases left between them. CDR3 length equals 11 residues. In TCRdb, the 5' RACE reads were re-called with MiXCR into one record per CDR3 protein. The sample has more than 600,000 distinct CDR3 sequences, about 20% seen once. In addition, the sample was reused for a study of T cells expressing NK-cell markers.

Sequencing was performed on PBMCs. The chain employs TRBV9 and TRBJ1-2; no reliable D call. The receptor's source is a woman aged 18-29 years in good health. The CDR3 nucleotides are TGTGCCAGCACCCATCTCGGGGGCTACACCTTC. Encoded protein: CASTHLGGYTF.